These 19 T cell receptor beta chains share one sample of origin, sequenced in a study of T cell responses to AZD1222 COVID-19 vaccine. Repertoires were generated with immunoSEQ multiplex PCR, while TCRdb's copy carries only in-frame clones and drops some. The table records fewer than 200,000 clones, roughly nine tenths of them present only once. The sequenced sample was peripheral blood, obtained 28 days after the second dose of the MenACWY control vaccine. The origin of the receptors is an adult who received the MenACWY meningococcal vaccine as a control.

J is TRBJ2-2 and V is TRBV27, with 7 bases lining up with TRBD1. With 5 bases clipped from V and 2 bases from J, the junction kept 8 bases outside the gene matches. CDR3 length: 16 residues. In germline, CDR1 is MNHEY, CDR2 SMNVEV (reference sequence). CDR3 region: CASSPSGTANTGELFF. The CDR3 DNA is TGTGCCAGCAGTCCCTCCGGGACAGCTAACACCGGGGAGCTGTTTTTT.

The rearrangement joins TRBV7-9 to TRBJ2-2; no definite D call. The ends were cut back, 2 bases at V and 4 bases at J, with 8 bases in the middle. Germline CDR1 reads SEHNR; CDR2 reads FQNEAQ (reference sequence). The CDR3 has 14 amino acids. The CDR3 DNA is TGTGCCAGCAGCTTATGGATTCCCACCGGGGAGCTGTTTTTT. This translates into CASSLWIPTGELFF.

V gene TRBV27 combines with J gene TRBJ2-1; D uncertain. V was cut by 2 bases and J by 7 bases, with 9 bases left in between. Per germline, CDR1 MNHEY and CDR2 SMNVEV (reference sequence). The CDR3 length is 13 residues. This CDR3 reads CASSLTRDNEQFF. The CDR3, as DNA: TGTGCCAGCAGTTTAACAAGGGATAATGAGCAGTTCTTC.

The rearrangement links TRBV19 to TRBJ2-1; TRBD1 matches 7 bases. V trimming: 7 bases; J trimming: 7 bases; junction bases outside the gene matches: 4. Germline CDR1 is LNHDA and CDR2 is SQIVND (reference sequence). The CDR3 is made up of 12 amino acids. The CDR3 DNA reads as TGTGCCAGTACCTCAGGGGGTAATGAGCAGTTCTTC. Translated: CASTSGGNEQFF.

V and J are TRBV4-1 and TRBJ1-2; D perhaps matches TRBD1 (6 bases). V was cut by 0 bases and J by 7 bases, with 21 bases left in between. The length of the CDR3 is 17 residues. Germline loops: CDR1 MGHRA, CDR2 YSYEKL. CDR3 amino acids: CASSQEAWGAQVRGYTF. CDR3 DNA sequence: TGCGCCAGCAGCCAAGAGGCCTGGGGGGCGCAAGTCCGTGGCTACACCTTC.

CDR3 sequence (DNA): TGTGCCAGTAGGGACCTGGCCCCAGACAATGAGCAGTTCTTC. Amino acids: CASRDLAPDNEQFF. This rearrangement joins TRBV19 to TRBJ2-1, with no clear D. CDR3 length: 14 amino acids. Germline CDR1 and CDR2: LNHDA and SQIVND (reference sequence). Trimming pared 6 bases from V and 5 bases from J, leaving 14 bases between. Drawing the rest from reference TRBV19 and TRBJ2-1, the complete variable domain is DGGITQSPKYLFRKEGQNVTLSCEQNLNHDAMYWYRQDPGQGLRLIYYSQIVNDFQKGDIAEGYSVSREKKESFPLTVTSAQKNPTAFYLCASRDLAPDNEQFFGPGTRLTVL.

Comment on this clone: One end of the junction varies from germline; a read error may be responsible. The J gene is TRBJ2-2, the V gene TRBV6-4; tentatively, D is TRBD1 (6 bases). The CDR3 covers 16 residues. In germline, CDR1 is MRHNA, CDR2 SNTAGT. CDR3 sequence reads: CAGSAGVLGTGGELFF. In DNA, the CDR3 is TGTGCCGGCAGTGCAGGGGTTCTAGGAACTGGCGGGGAGCTGTTTTTT.

The gene calls are TRBV5-1 and TRBJ2-5; D gene uncertain. V shed 4 bases and J shed 5 bases, with 15 bases lying between them. The CDR3 spans 14 residues. Germline lookup yields CDR1 SGHRS and CDR2 YFSETQ. This chain's CDR3 is CASSPVVGLETQYF. CDR3 nucleotide sequence: TGCGCCAGCAGCCCTGTGGTCGGGTTGGAGACCCAGTACTTC.

The chain joins TRBV23-1 to TRBJ2-1, with D maybe TRBD2 (6 bases). TRBV23-1 is flagged as an ORF with uncertain function. V lost 3 bases and J 14 bases, leaving 14 bases between the germline ends. CDR3 length: 12 amino acids. The CDR3: CASSHWAGGEFF. Written as DNA, the CDR3 is TGCGCCAGCAGTCACTGGGCCGGCGGGGAGTTCTTC.

J is TRBJ1-3 and V is TRBV5-1; possible D gene TRBD1, 5 bases. Deletions cut 3 bases from V and 0 bases from J, with 10 bases between. Germline assignment: CDR1 SGHRS and CDR2 YFSETQ. The CDR3 sequence is 15 residues long. CDR3 coding DNA: TGCGCCAGCAGCTCGGACACAATCTCTGGAAACACCATATATTTT. It yields the protein CASSSDTISGNTIYF.

The V and J genes are TRBV20-1 and TRBJ1-3; 7 nucleotides agree with TRBD1. V shed 3 bases and J 2 bases; nucleotides not matched to a gene: 7. There are 15 residues in the CDR3. Per the germline V gene, CDR1 is DFQATT and CDR2 is SNEGSKA (reference sequence). The CDR3 DNA is TGCAGTGCTAGTTTCGCCGGGACAGCTGGAAACACCATATATTTT. This encodes CSASFAGTAGNTIYF.

The chain combines TRBV24-1 with TRBJ2-2, with D perhaps being TRBD1 or TRBD2 (5 bases each). The CDR3 is made up of 14 amino acids. CDR1 and CDR2 from the germline V gene are KGHDR and SFDVKD. V lost 10 bases to trimming and J lost 0 bases, with 11 bases between them. The CDR3 nucleotides are TGTGCCACAGGGACCTATCCGAACACCGGGGAGCTGTTTTTT. This sequence encodes CATGTYPNTGELFF.

The rearrangement joins TRBV11-2 to TRBJ1-4; tentatively, D is TRBD1 (5 bases). Germline V lookup: CDR1 SGHAT, CDR2 FQNNGV. The CDR3 has 14 residues. V dropped 5 bases and J dropped 6 bases, with 13 bases sitting between them. The CDR3 sequence: CASSQPGPHEKLFF. The CDR3 DNA reads as TGTGCCAGCAGCCAACCGGGACCGCATGAAAAACTGTTTTTT. Filled out from reference TRBV11-2 and TRBJ1-4, the complete variable domain reads EAGVAQSPRYKIIEKRQSVAFWCNPISGHATLYWYQQILGQGPKLLIQFQNNGVVDDSQLPKDRFSAERLKGVDSTLKIQPAKLEDSAVYLCASSQPGPHEKLFFGSGTQLSVL.

The rearrangement links TRBV12-5 to TRBJ2-7; the D gene is possibly TRBD2 (6 bases). CDR1 is LGHNT and CDR2 is FRNRAP in the germline V gene. The V end lost 7 bases, the J end lost 2 bases, and 12 bases lay between the germline ends. The CDR3 consists of 13 residues. The CDR3 DNA sequence: TGTGCTAGTGCGGAGGGTCGGCCCTACGAGCAGTACTTC. Amino acids: CASAEGRPYEQYF.

The chain uses TRBV7-3 and TRBJ2-2, with D tentatively TRBD1 (6 bases). This CDR3 has 14 residues. V lost 5 bases and J 1 base, leaving 8 bases between the germline ends. In germline, CDR1 is SGHTA, CDR2 FQGTGA. This chain's CDR3 is CASSPGQNTGELFF. CDR3 DNA: TGTGCCAGCAGCCCGGGACAGAACACCGGGGAGCTGTTTTTT.

Only one count was recorded for this clone. This chain uses TRBV6-5 with TRBJ2-2; the D is unclear. Germline V lookup: CDR1 MNHEY, CDR2 SVGAGI. V gave up 5 bases and J gave up 5 bases, with 9 bases separating them. The CDR3 spans 13 residues. CDR3 sequence reads: CASSQPWTGELFF. As DNA, the CDR3 is TGTGCCAGCAGTCAACCGTGGACCGGGGAGCTGTTTTTT.

The chain carries TRBV19 and TRBJ2-3; TRBD2 matches at 8 bases. CDR1 is LNHDA and CDR2 is SQIVND in the germline V gene (reference sequence). J lost 3 bases, V lost 9 bases, and 2 bases had no gene match. CDR3 length: 12 residues. In DNA form, the CDR3 reads TGTGCCAGCGGGAGGGCGACAGATACGCAGTATTTT. It codes for CASGRATDTQYF.

For the CDR3, the DNA is TGTGCCACCAGCCTGGATACGGGACTCCTATTGGGCTACACCTTC. Residues: CATSLDTGLLLGYTF. The chain carries TRBV15 and TRBJ1-2, with D perhaps TRBD1 (5 bases). V was clipped by 5 bases and J by 8 bases, with 21 bases between them. The CDR3 loop spans 15 amino acids. Germline values: CDR1 LNHNV, CDR2 YYDKDF (reference sequence).

This clone has more than one count but fewer than ten. The chain has TRBV19 and TRBJ2-2, with TRBD2 identical over 8 bases. Germline values: CDR1 LNHDA, CDR2 SQIVND (reference sequence). J gave up 4 bases and V 3 bases, and 4 bases lay outside the gene matches. This CDR3 is built from 15 residues. The CDR3 DNA reads TGTGCCAGTAGTATGTCCGGGAGGGGCACCGGGGAGCTGTTTTTT. Protein: CASSMSGRGTGELFF.